This TCR beta chain was found in a study of blood T cell repertoires in COVID-19. Study background: Sources were T cells, B-cell-depleted T cells, or PBMCs; the material itself was cDNA or gDNA.

Repertoires were generated with immunoSEQ multiplex PCR, while TCRdb's copy carries only in-frame clones and drops some. The top ten hold roughly 3.4% of the sample, which has 200,000 to 250,000 clones, about nine tenths seen once. The CDR3 covers 14 residues. Germline lookup yields CDR1 ENHRY and CDR2 SYGVKD. The junction had 8 bases not matched to a gene; V was cut back by 10 bases and J by 5 bases. Those enrolled, adults aged about 18 to 95 years, came from roughly 22 US areas. Grouping used clinical history reported by participants in a survey and questionnaire. The J gene is TRBJ1-6, the V gene TRBV10-3; 7 bases align to TRBD1. The sample consisted of PBMCs or T cells enriched from blood (not recorded which). The sequence came from a woman in her thirties or forties with acute COVID-19. The CDR3 DNA is TGTGCCAGCGCCGGGACAGCCAATAATTCACCCCTCCACTTT. Translated, it gives CASAGTANNSPLHF.